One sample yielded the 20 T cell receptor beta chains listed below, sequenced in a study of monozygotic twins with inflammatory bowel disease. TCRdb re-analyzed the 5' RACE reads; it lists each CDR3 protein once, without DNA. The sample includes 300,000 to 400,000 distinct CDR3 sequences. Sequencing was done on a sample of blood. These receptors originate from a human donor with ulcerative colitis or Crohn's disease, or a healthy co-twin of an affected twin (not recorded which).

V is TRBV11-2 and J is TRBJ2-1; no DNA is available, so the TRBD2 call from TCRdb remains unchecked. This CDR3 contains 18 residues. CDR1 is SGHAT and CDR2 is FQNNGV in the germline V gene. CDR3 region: CASTALGSGGLEGDEQFF.

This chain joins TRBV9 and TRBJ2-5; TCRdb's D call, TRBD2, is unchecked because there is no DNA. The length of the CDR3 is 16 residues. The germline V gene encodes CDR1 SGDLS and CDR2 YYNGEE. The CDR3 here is CASSVGLAGTQETQYF.

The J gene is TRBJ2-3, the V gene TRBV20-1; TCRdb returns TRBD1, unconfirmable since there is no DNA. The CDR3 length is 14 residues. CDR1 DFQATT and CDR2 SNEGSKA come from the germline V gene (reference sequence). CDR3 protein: CSAYPGTGLDTQYF.

CDR3 region: CASSHAVLQETQYF. V gene TRBV5-4 combines with J gene TRBJ2-5. CDR1 is SGHNT, CDR2 YYREEE, per germline (reference sequence). The CDR3 spans 14 residues.

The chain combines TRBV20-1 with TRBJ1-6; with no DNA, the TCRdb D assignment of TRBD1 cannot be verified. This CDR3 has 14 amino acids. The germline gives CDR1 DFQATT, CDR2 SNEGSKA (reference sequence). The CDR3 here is CSADGTGDNSPLHF.

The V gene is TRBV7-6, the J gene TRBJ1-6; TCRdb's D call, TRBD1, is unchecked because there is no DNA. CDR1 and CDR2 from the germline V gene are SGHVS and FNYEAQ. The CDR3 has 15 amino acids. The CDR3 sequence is CASSLRTANNSPLHF.

CDR3 loop: CASSPPVYRSHEQYF. The rearrangement links TRBV18 to TRBJ2-7. Per germline, CDR1 KGHSH and CDR2 LQKENI. The CDR3 sequence is 15 residues long.

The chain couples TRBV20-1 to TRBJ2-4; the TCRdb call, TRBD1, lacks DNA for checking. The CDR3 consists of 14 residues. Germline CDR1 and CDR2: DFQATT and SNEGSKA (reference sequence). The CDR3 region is CSARLSGQGLLTYF.

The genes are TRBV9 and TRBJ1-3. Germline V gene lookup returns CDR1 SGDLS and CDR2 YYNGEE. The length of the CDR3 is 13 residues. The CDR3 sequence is CASSAYTGNTIYF.

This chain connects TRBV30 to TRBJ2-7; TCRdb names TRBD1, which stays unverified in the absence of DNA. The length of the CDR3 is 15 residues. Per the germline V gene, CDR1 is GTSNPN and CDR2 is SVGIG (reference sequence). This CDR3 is CAWRKPGQGTYEQYF.

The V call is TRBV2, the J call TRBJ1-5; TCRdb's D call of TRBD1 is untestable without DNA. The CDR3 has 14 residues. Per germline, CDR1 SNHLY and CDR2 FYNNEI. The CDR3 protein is CASSSQGRFQPQHF.

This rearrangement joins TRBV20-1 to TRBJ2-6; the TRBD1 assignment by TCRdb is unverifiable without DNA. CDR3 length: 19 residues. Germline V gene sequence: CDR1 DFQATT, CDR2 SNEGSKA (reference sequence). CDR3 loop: CSAKPLFRGPRKGANVLTF.

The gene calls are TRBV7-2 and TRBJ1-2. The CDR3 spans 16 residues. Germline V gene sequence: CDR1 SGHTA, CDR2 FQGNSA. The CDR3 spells CASSLAVQAMNYGYTF. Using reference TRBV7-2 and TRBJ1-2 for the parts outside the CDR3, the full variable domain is GAGVSQSPSNKVTEKGKDVELRCDPISGHTALYWYRQSLGQGLEFLIYFQGNSAPDKSGLPSDRFSAERTGGSVSTLTIQRTQQEDSAVYLCASSLAVQAMNYGYTFGSGTRLTVV.

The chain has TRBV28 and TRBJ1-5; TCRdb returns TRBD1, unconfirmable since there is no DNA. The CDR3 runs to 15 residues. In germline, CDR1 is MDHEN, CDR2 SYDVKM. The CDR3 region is CASSSPTGSNQPQHF.

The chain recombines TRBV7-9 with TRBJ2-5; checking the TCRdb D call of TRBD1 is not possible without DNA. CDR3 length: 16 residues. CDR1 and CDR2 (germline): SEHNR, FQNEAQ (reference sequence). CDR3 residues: CASSPMVGRGQETQYF. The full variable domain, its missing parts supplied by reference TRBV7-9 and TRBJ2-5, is DTGVSQNPRHKITKRGQNVTFRCDPISEHNRLYWYRQTLGQGPEFLTYFQNEAQLEKSRLLSDRFSAERPKGSFSTLEIQRTEQGDSAMYLCASSPMVGRGQETQYFGPGTRLLVL.

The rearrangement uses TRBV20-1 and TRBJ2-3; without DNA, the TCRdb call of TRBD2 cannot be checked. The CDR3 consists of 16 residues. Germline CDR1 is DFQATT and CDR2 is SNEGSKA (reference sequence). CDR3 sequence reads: CSARDRERFTTDTQYF.

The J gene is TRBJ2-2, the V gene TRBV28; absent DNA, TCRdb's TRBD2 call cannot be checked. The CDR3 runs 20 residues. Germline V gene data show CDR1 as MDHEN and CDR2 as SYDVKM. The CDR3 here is CASSFLILTSGGPHTGELFF.

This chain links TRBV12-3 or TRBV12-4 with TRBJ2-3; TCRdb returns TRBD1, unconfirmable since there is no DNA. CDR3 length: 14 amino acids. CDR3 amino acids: CASTFGTGKGTQYF.

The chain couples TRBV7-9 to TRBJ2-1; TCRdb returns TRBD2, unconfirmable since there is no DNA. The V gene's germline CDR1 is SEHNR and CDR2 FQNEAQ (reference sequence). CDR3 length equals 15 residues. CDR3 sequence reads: CASSLGTSETGEQFF.

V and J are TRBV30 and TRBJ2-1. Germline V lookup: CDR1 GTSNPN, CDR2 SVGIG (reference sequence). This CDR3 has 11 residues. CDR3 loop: CAWSVSRTAFF.